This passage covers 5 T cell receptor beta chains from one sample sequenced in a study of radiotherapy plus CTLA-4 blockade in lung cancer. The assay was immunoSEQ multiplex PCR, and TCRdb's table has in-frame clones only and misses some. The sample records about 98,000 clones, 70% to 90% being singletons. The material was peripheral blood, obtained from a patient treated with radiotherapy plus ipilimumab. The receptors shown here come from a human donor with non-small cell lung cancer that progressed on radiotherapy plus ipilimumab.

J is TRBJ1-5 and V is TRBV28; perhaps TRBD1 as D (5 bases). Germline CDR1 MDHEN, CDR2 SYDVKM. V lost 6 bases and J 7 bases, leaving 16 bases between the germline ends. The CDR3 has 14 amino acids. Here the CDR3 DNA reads TGTGCCAGCAGCGAGGGGCAGGGAGGGCAGCCCCAGCATTTT. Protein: CASSEGQGGQPQHF.

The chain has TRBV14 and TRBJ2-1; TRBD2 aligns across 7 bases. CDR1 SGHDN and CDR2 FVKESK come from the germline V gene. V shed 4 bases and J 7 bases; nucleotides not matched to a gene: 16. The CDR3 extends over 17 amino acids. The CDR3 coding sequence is TGTGCCAGCAGCCTACCTTTTGGGGGAGGGCCGAGGAATGAGCAGTTCTTC. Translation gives CASSLPFGGGPRNEQFF.

CDR3 residues: CASSGWDNEQFF. CDR3 bases: TGTGCCAGCAGTGGTTGGGACAATGAGCAGTTCTTC. The rearrangement links TRBV2 to TRBJ2-1; unclear D gene. The CDR3 is 12 amino acids. Germline CDR1 is SNHLY and CDR2 is FYNNEI. V gave up 4 bases and J gave up 5 bases, with 6 bases separating them.

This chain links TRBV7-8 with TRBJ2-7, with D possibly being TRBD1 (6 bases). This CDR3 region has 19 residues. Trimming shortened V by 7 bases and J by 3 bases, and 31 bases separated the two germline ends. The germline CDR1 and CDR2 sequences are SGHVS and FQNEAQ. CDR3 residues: CASTTSVTGRGLGVYEQYF. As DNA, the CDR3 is TGTGCCAGCACCACTTCCGTGACAGGTCGAGGGCTCGGTGTCTACGAGCAGTACTTC.

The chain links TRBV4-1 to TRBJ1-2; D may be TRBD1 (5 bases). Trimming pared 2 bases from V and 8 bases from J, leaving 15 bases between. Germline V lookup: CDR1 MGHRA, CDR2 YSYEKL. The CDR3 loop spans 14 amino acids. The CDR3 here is CASSQQDTPRGYTF. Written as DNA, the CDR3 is TGCGCCAGCAGCCAACAGGACACGCCGAGAGGCTACACCTTC.